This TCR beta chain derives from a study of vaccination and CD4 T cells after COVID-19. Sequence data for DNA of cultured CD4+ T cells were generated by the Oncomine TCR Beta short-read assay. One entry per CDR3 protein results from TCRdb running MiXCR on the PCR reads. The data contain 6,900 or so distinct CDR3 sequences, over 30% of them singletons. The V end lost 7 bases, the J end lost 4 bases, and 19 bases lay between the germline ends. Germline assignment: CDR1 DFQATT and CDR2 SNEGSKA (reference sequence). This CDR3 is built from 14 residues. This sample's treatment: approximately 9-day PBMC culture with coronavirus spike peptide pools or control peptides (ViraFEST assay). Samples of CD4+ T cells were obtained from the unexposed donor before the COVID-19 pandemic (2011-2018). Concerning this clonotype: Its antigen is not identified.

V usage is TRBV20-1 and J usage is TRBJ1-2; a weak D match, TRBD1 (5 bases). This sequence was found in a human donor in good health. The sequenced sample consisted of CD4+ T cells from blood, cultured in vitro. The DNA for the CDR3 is TGCAGTGTTCCGGCCACCGGGGCGAGCTATGGCTACACCTTC. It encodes CSVPATGASYGYTF.